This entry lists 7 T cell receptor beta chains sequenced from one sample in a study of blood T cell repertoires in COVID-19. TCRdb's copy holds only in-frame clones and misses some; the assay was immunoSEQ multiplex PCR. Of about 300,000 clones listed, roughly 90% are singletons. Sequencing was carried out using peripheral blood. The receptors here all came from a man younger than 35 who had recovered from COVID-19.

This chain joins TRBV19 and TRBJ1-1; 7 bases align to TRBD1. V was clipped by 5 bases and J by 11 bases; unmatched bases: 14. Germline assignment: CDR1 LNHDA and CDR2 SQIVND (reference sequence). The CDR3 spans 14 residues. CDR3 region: CASSLRQGAFGAFF. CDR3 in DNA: TGTGCCAGTAGTCTAAGACAGGGAGCTTTCGGGGCTTTCTTT.

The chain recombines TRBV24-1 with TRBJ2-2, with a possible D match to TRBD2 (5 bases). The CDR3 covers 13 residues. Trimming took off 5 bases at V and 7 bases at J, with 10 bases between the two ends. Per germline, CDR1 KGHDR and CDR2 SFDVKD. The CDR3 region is CATSARVGGELFF. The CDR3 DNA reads TGTGCCACCAGTGCGAGGGTTGGCGGGGAGCTGTTTTTT.

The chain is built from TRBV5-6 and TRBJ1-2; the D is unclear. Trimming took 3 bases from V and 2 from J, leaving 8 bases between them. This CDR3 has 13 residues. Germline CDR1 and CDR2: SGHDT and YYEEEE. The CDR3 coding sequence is TGTGCCAGCAGCTCCCGGGGAAACTATGGCTACACCTTC. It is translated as CASSSRGNYGYTF.

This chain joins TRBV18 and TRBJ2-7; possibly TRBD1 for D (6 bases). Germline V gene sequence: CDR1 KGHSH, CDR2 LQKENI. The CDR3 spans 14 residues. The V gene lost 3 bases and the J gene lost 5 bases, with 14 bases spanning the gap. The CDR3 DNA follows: TGTGCCAGCTCACCCCGTCAGGGGATCAACGAGCAGTACTTC. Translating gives CASSPRQGINEQYF.

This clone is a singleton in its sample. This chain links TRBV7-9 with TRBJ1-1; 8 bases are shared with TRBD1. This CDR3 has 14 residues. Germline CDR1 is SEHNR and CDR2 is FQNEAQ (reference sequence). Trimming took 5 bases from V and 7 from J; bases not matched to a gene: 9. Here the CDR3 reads CASSQITGGLEAFF. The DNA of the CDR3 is TGTGCCAGCAGCCAAATAACAGGGGGGCTTGAAGCTTTCTTT.

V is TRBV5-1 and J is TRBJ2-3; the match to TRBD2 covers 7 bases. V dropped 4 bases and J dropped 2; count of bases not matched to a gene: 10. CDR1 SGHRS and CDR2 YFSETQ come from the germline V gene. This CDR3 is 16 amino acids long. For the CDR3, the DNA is TGCGCCAGCAGCCGGGCAGCGGGGAGCCTCACAGATACGCAGTATTTT. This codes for CASSRAAGSLTDTQYF.

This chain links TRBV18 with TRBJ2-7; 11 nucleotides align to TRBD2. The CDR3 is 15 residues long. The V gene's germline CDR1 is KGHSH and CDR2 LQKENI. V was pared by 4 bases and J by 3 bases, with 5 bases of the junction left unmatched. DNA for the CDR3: TGTGCCAGCTCACTCGGGACTAGCGGAAACTACGAGCAGTACTTC. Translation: CASSLGTSGNYEQYF.